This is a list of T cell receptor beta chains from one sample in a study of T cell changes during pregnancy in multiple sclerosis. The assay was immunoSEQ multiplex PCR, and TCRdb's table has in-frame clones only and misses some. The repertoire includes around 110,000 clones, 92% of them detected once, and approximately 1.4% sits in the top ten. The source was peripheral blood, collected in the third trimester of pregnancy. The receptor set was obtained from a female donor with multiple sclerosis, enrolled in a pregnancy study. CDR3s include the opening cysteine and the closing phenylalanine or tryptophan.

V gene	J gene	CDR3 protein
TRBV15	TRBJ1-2	CATSTSGGRYTF
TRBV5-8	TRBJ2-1	CASSTGTSGYNEQFF
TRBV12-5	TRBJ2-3	CASGSRTGGLDTQYF
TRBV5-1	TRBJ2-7	CASSLFTGGPSYEQYF
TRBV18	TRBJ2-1	CASSPTSFNEQFF
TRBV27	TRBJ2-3	CASSDRPTDTQYF
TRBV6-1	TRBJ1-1	CASSEGPGLNTEAFF
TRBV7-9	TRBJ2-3	CASSLGASGDTDTQYF
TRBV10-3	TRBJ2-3	CAISVAGGISDTQYF
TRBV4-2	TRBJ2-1	CASSDGDTRSYNEQFF
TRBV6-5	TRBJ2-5	CASSYLGLAQETQYF
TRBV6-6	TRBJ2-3	CASSYGRGGLADTQYF
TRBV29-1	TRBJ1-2	CSATTGPYGYTF
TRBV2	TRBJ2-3	CANGNYRGITDTQYF
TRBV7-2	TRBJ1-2	CASSHDRGEYGYTF
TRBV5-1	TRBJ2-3	CASSIAGTDTDTQYF
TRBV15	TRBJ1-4	CATSREQGWNEKLFF
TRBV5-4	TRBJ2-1	CASSPSTGSEQFF
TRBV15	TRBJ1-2	CATSRDKTAYGYTF
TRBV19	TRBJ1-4	CASGQGTATNEKLFF
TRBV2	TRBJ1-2	CASSVGGGVDTF
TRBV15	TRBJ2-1	CATSTVTTLGGNEQFF
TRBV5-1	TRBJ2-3	CASSGGGRTDTQYF
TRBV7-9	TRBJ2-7	CASSLVSPNGEQYF